Each of the 20 T cell receptor beta chains below was sequenced from the same sample in a study of beta chain features in type 1 diabetes. The antigens for these receptors are not known. Overall study findings and caveats: Type 1 diabetes patients had TCRB CDR3s that were shorter (moderately but significantly so) in all four CD4+ subsets.

Isolated RNA was reverse transcribed in full, so expressed TCRB transcripts were sequenced. Method: immunoSEQ multiplex PCR; TCRdb's copy keeps in-frame clones and lacks some. This sample yields 300,000 to 350,000 clones, of which around 9.3% are seen a single time; roughly 1% belongs to the top ten. The sample taken for sequencing was central memory CD4+ T cells from blood. The origin of the receptors is a man aged 25 to 40 with type 1 diabetes.

This clone was seen many times. The gene calls are TRBV28 and TRBJ1-1; a weak D match, TRBD1 (5 bases). Germline values: CDR1 MDHEN, CDR2 SYDVKM. Trimming shortened V by 5 bases and J by 8 bases, and 18 bases separated the two germline ends. The CDR3 extends over 14 amino acids. For the CDR3, the DNA is TGTGCCAGCAGTCTGACAGCCCGGAAAACGGAAGCTTTCTTT. Translation: CASSLTARKTEAFF.

This clone was seen more than once but under ten times. The CDR3 DNA sequence: TGTGCCAGCAGCTTACTGACAGAGACCTACGAGCAGTACTTC. This translates into CASSLLTETYEQYF. V gene TRBV7-2 combines with J gene TRBJ2-7; D may be TRBD1 (5 bases). Deletions cut 2 bases from V and 2 bases from J, with 10 bases between. Germline CDR1 is SGHTA and CDR2 is FQGNSA. CDR3 size: 14 residues.

The chain links TRBV9 to TRBJ2-3, with TRBD2 identical over 8 bases. Per germline, CDR1 SGDLS and CDR2 YYNGEE. CDR3 length: 16 residues. J gave up 1 base and V 0 bases, and 4 bases lay outside the gene matches. Written as DNA, the CDR3 is TGTGCCAGCAGCGTAGGGGATAGCGGGGGCACAGATACGCAGTATTTT. Its protein is CASSVGDSGGTDTQYF.

The gene calls are TRBV19 and TRBJ2-3, with unresolved D. Deletions cut 1 base from V and 0 bases from J, with 11 bases between. The CDR3 runs 16 residues. Germline V gives CDR1 LNHDA, CDR2 SQIVND (reference sequence). Here the CDR3 reads CASSIVLGQSTDTQYF. CDR3 coding DNA: TGTGCCAGTAGTATAGTTTTGGGCCAGAGCACAGATACGCAGTATTTT.

This clone was found a few times. V gene TRBV7-9 combines with J gene TRBJ2-7; D is perhaps TRBD1 (6 bases). CDR3 length: 17 amino acids. Trimming cost V 5 bases and J 1 base, with 21 bases left between them. The germline V gene has CDR1 SEHNR and CDR2 FQNEAQ (reference sequence). The DNA of the CDR3 is TGTGCCAGCAGCAAAGTAACAGGGCCAGCGAGATCCTACGAGCAGTACTTC. Translated: CASSKVTGPARSYEQYF. The full variable domain, rest sourced from reference TRBV7-9 and TRBJ2-7, is DTGVSQNPRHKITKRGQNVTFRCDPISEHNRLYWYRQTLGQGPEFLTYFQNEAQLEKSRLLSDRFSAERPKGSFSTLEIQRTEQGDSAMYLCASSKVTGPARSYEQYFGPGTRLTVT.

The DNA of the CDR3 is TGTGCCAGCAGCTTAGGTCTGGGGGCCGGGGAGACCCAGTACTTC. It translates to CASSLGLGAGETQYF. The V and J genes are TRBV7-9 and TRBJ2-5; TRBD1 might be the D (6 bases). V was pared by 1 base and J by 5 bases, with 14 bases between. CDR1 SEHNR and CDR2 FQNEAQ come from the germline V gene (reference sequence). CDR3 length: 15 amino acids.

This chain connects TRBV6-5 to TRBJ1-1; no clear D gene. CDR3 length equals 15 residues. CDR1 MNHEY and CDR2 SVGAGI come from the germline V gene. V lost 6 bases and J lost 1, with 15 bases in between. This CDR3 is CASRPIAEGNTEAFF. CDR3 nucleotides: TGTGCCAGCAGACCGATTGCCGAGGGGAACACTGAAGCTTTCTTT.

This clone was seen a few times. V gene TRBV5-1 combines with J gene TRBJ2-3, with TRBD1 matching 8 bases. Germline values: CDR1 SGHRS, CDR2 YFSETQ. V lost 4 bases to trimming and J lost 0 bases; unmatched junction nucleotides: 7. This CDR3 is built from 16 residues. CDR3 sequence: CASSPGDRYSTDTQYF. The CDR3 DNA follows: TGCGCCAGCAGCCCGGGGGACAGGTATAGCACAGATACGCAGTATTTT.

This clone was seen a few times. The V call is TRBV25-1, the J call TRBJ1-4; D might be TRBD1 (6 bases). Germline-derived CDR1 and CDR2 are MGHDK and SYGVNS. The CDR3 has 15 residues. V dropped 3 bases and J dropped 8 bases, with 16 bases sitting between them. The CDR3 is CASSDRVQGWEKLFF. In DNA, the CDR3 is TGTGCCAGCAGTGATAGGGTACAGGGATGGGAAAAACTGTTTTTT.

The chain recombines TRBV6-5 with TRBJ1-2; D call uncertain. Germline V lookup: CDR1 MNHEY, CDR2 SVGAGI. The CDR3 is 13 amino acids. V was pared by 5 bases and J by 5 bases, with 12 bases between. As DNA, the CDR3 is TGTGCCAGCAGTCGGTGGCCTCCGTATGGCTACACCTTC. This codes for CASSRWPPYGYTF.

The chain links TRBV4-3 to TRBJ2-7, with 12 bases lining up with TRBD2. The CDR3 spans 18 residues. Germline V gives CDR1 LGHNA, CDR2 YSLEER. Trimming at V came to 1 base and at J to 0 bases, leaving 7 bases not matched to a gene. CDR3 region: CASSQAWTSGVNSYEQYF. The CDR3 DNA is TGCGCCAGCAGCCAAGCTTGGACTAGCGGGGTAAACTCCTACGAGCAGTACTTC.

CDR3 nucleotide sequence: TGTGCCAGCAGTGATTTAAGGGACACCGGGGAGCTGTTTTTT. It is translated as CASSDLRDTGELFF. This chain links TRBV25-1 with TRBJ2-2; no clear D gene. Trimming cost V 3 bases and J 3 bases, with 8 bases left between them. Germline V gene sequence: CDR1 MGHDK, CDR2 SYGVNS. The CDR3 is made up of 14 amino acids.

This clone was counted between two and nine times. Here the CDR3 reads CASSETAPQFF. The DNA of the CDR3 is TGTGCCAGCAGTGAAACAGCCCCGCAGTTCTTC. This chain uses TRBV2 with TRBJ2-1; D remains unclear. Germline V lookup: CDR1 SNHLY, CDR2 FYNNEI. The length of the CDR3 is 11 residues. V lost 2 bases, J lost 12 bases, and 8 bases lay in between.

The gene calls are TRBV2 and TRBJ1-2, with 10 bases lining up with TRBD1. In germline, CDR1 is SNHLY, CDR2 FYNNEI. V lost 7 bases, J lost 2 bases, and 10 bases stayed unmatched. The CDR3 has 16 amino acids. The CDR3 DNA follows: TGTGCCAGCAATCCCGGGACAGGGGTAAGGAACTATGGCTACACCTTC. It is translated as CASNPGTGVRNYGYTF.

The V and J genes are TRBV28 and TRBJ1-1; TRBD1 agrees at 8 bases. J lost 10 bases, V lost 2 bases, and 12 bases had no gene match. Germline loops: CDR1 MDHEN, CDR2 SYDVKM. This CDR3 spans 15 amino acids. CDR3 coding DNA: TGTGCCAGCAGTTTAGAGGGCAGGGGGCTTTCGGTAGCTTTCTTT. Protein: CASSLEGRGLSVAFF.

In its sample, this clone was seen a few times. The rearrangement joins TRBV5-1 to TRBJ1-1; maybe TRBD1 (5 bases). Germline assignment: CDR1 SGHRS and CDR2 YFSETQ. The length of the CDR3 is 13 residues. The V end lost 4 bases, the J end lost 1 base, and 8 bases lay between the germline ends. CDR3 in amino acids: CASSIGQNTEAFF. CDR3 bases: TGCGCCAGCAGCATAGGACAGAACACTGAAGCTTTCTTT.

This clone has a count of ten or more. The rearrangement uses TRBV30 and TRBJ2-5, with 7 nucleotides matching TRBD1. Germline V gives CDR1 GTSNPN, CDR2 SVGIG (reference sequence). J lost 3 bases, V lost 5 bases, and 3 bases had no gene match. The CDR3 runs to 12 residues. The CDR3 protein is CAWGDREETQYF. CDR3 coding DNA: TGTGCCTGGGGGGACAGAGAAGAGACCCAGTACTTC.

The chain couples TRBV5-6 to TRBJ2-3, with TRBD2 identical over 10 bases. The CDR3 extends over 17 amino acids. V shed 0 bases, J shed 5 bases, and the junction held 9 bases outside the gene matches. CDR1 is SGHDT, CDR2 YYEEEE, per germline. CDR3 loop: CASSLVLSSGGIDTQYF. The CDR3 bases are TGTGCCAGCAGCTTGGTGTTGTCTAGCGGGGGAATAGATACGCAGTATTTT.

This clone was found a few times. With a much larger clone just one base away, this may be a read error. This chain joins TRBV14 and TRBJ2-7, with TRBD1 matching 9 bases. From germline, CDR1 is SGHDN and CDR2 FVKESK. With V trimmed by 6 bases and J by 3 bases, 3 bases remained unmatched. This CDR3 is 13 amino acids long. CDR3 amino acids: CASRRTGVYEQYF. The CDR3 nucleotides read TGTGCCAGCAGGCGGACAGGGGTCTACGAGCAGTACTTC.

This clone was counted between two and nine times. This chain links TRBV5-1 with TRBJ2-2; 9 bases are shared with TRBD1. After removal of 4 bases from V and 2 bases from J, the junction contained 6 bases not matched to a gene. The CDR3 runs 16 residues. Germline loops: CDR1 SGHRS, CDR2 YFSETQ. CDR3 nucleotide sequence: TGCGCCAGCAGCCTACAGGACAGGGGTAACACCGGGGAGCTGTTTTTT. Residues: CASSLQDRGNTGELFF. The entire variable domain, with the rest obtained from reference TRBV5-1 and TRBJ2-2, is as follows: KAGVTQTPRYLIKTRGQQVTLSCSPISGHRSVSWYQQTPGQGLQFLFEYFSETQRNKGNFPGRFSGRQFSNSRSEMNVSTLELGDSALYLCASSLQDRGNTGELFFGEGSRLTVL.